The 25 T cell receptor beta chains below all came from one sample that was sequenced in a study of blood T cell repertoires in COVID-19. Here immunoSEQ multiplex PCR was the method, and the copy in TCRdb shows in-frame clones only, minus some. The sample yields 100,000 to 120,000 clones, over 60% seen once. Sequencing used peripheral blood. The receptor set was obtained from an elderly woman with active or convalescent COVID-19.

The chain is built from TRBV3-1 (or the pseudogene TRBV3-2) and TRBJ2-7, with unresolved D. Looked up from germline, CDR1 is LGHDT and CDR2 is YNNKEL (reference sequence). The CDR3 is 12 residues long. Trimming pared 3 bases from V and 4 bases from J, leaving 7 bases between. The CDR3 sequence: CASSHRSYEQYF. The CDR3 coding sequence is TGTGCCAGCAGCCACCGGAGTTACGAGCAGTACTTC.

The CDR3 nucleotides are TGTGCCACCAGCAGAGAGGCTAGCGGGAGAGGGGGACCCCACTACGAGCAGTACTTC. This encodes CATSREASGRGGPHYEQYF. The chain is built from TRBV15 and TRBJ2-7, with 10 bases identical to TRBD2. The CDR3 runs 19 residues. The V gene end was trimmed by 0 bases and the J gene end by 3 bases; junction bases not matched to a gene: 14. Germline CDR1 LNHNV, CDR2 YYDKDF (reference sequence).

The CDR3 DNA sequence: TGTGCCAGCAGCTTACAACCAGCGGGGAACACCGGGGAGCTGTTTTTT. This encodes CASSLQPAGNTGELFF. V is TRBV7-6 and J is TRBJ2-2; maybe TRBD2 (6 bases). V gave up 2 bases and J gave up 1 base, with 11 bases separating them. This CDR3 is built from 16 residues. Germline loops: CDR1 SGHVS, CDR2 FNYEAQ.

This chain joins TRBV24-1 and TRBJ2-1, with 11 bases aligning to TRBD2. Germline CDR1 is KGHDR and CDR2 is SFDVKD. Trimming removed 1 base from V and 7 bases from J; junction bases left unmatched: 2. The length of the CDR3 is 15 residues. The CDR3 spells CATSDLTSGRNEQFF. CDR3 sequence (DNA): TGTGCCACCAGTGATTTAACTAGCGGGAGAAATGAGCAGTTCTTC.

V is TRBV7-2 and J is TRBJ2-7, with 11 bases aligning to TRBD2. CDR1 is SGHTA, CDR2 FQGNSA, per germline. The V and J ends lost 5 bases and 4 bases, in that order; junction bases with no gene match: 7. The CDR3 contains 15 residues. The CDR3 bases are TGTGCCAGCAGCCCGAGCGGGACTAGCGGATACGAGCAGTACTTC. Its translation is CASSPSGTSGYEQYF.

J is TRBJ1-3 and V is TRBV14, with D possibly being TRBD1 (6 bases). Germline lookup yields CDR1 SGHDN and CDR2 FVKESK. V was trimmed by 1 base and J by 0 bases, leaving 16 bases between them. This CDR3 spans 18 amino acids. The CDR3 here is CASSQGWGRGPSGNTIYF. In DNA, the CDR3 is TGTGCCAGCAGCCAAGGTTGGGGCAGGGGCCCCTCTGGAAACACCATATATTTT.

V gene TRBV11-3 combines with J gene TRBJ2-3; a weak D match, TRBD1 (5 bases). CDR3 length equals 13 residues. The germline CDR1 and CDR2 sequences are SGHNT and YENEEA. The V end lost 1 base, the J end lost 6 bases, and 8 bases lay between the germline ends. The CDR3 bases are TGTGCCAGCAGCTTAGGACAGCTGGATACGCAGTATTTT. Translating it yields CASSLGQLDTQYF.

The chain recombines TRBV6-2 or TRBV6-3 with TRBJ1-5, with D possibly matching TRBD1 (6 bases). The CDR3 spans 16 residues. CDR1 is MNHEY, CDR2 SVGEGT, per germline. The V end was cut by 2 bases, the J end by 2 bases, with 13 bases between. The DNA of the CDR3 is TGTGCCAGCAGTTACGGTCCAGGGGTCGGCAATCAGCCCCAGCATTTT. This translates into CASSYGPGVGNQPQHF.

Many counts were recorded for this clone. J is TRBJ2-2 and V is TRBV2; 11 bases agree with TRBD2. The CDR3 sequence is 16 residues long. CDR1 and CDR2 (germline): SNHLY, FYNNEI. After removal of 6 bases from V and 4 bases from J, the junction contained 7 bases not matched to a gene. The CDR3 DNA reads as TGTGCCAGCAGGGGTCTAGCGGGAGGTTTCACCGGGGAGCTGTTTTTT. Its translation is CASRGLAGGFTGELFF.

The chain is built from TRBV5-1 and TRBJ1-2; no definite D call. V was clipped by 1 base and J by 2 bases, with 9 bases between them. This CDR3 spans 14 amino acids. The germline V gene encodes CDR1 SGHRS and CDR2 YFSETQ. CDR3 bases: TGCGCCAGCAGCTTGTCTCCAGGAAACTATGGCTACACCTTC. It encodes CASSLSPGNYGYTF.

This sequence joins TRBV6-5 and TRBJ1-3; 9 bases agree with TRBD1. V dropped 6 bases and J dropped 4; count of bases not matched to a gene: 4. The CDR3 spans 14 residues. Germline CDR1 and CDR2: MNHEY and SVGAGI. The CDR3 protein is CASRQGARGNTIYF. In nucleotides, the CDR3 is TGTGCCAGCAGACAGGGGGCGAGAGGAAACACCATATATTTT.

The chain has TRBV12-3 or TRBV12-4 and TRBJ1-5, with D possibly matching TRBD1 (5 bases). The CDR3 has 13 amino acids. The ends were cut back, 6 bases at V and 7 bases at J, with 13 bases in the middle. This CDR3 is CASSPRRGQPQHF. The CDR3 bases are TGTGCCAGCAGCCCCCGACGGGGGCAGCCCCAGCATTTT.

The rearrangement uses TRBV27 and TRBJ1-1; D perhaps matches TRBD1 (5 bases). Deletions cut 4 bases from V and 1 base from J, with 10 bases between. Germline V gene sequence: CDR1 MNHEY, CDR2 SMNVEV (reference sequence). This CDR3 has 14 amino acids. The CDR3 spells CASSWGGENTEAFF. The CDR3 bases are TGTGCCAGCAGTTGGGGAGGGGAGAACACTGAAGCTTTCTTT.

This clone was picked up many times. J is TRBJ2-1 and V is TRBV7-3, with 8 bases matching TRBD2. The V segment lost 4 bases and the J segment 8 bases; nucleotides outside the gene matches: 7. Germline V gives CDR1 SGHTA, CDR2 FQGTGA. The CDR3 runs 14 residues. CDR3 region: CASSSGLATDEQFF. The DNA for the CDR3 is TGTGCCAGCAGCTCAGGACTAGCTACCGATGAGCAGTTCTTC.

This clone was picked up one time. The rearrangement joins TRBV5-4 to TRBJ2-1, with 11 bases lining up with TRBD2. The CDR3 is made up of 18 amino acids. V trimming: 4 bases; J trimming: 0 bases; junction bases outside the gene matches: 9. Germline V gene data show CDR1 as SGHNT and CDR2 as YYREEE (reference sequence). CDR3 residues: CASSAKLAGGNSYNEQFF. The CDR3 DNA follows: TGTGCCAGCAGCGCCAAGCTAGCGGGAGGAAACTCCTACAATGAGCAGTTCTTC. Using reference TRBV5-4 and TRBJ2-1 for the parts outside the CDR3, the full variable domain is ETGVTQSPTHLIKTRGQQVTLRCSSQSGHNTVSWYQQALGQGPQFIFQYYREEENGRGNFPPRFSGLQFPNYSSELNVNALELDDSALYLCASSAKLAGGNSYNEQFFGPGTRLTVL.

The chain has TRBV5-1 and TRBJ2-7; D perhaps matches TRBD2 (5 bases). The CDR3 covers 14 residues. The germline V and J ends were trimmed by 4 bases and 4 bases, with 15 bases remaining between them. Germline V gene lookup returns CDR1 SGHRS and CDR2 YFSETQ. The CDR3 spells CASSPAAGDYEQYF. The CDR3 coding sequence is TGCGCCAGCAGCCCCGCGGCGGGTGATTACGAGCAGTACTTC. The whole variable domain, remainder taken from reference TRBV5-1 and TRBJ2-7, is KAGVTQTPRYLIKTRGQQVTLSCSPISGHRSVSWYQQTPGQGLQFLFEYFSETQRNKGNFPGRFSGRQFSNSRSEMNVSTLELGDSALYLCASSPAAGDYEQYFGPGTRLTVT.

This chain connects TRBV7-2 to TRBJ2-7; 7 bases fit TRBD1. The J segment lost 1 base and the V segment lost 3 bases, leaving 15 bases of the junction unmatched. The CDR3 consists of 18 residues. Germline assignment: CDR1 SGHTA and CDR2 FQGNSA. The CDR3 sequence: CASSFRDRSPKFSYEQYF. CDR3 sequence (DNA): TGTGCCAGCAGCTTCCGGGACAGAAGCCCTAAATTTTCCTACGAGCAGTACTTC.

The chain's CDR3 is CASSTWDSNYEQYF. The CDR3 DNA reads as TGTGCCAGCAGCACTTGGGACTCGAACTACGAGCAGTACTTC. The chain uses TRBV7-9 and TRBJ2-7; D may be TRBD2 (6 bases). Trimming took 5 bases from V and 3 from J, leaving 14 bases between them. The CDR3 extends over 14 amino acids. CDR1 SEHNR and CDR2 FQNEAQ come from the germline V gene (reference sequence).

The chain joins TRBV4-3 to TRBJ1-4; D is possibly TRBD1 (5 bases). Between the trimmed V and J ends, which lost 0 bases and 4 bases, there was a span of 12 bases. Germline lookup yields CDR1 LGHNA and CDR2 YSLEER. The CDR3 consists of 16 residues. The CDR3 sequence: CASSQESGGYNEKLFF. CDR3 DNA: TGCGCCAGCAGCCAAGAATCGGGGGGGTATAATGAAAAACTGTTTTTT.

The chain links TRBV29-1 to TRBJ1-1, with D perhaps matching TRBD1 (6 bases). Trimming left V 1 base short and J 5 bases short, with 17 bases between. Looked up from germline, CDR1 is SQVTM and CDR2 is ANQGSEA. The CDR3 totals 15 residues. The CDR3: CSVEVKFRQGTEAFF. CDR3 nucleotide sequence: TGCAGCGTTGAAGTGAAGTTTCGGCAGGGGACTGAAGCTTTCTTT. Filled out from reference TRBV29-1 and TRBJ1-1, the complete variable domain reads SAVISQKPSRDICQRGTSLTIQCQVDSQVTMMFWYRQQPGQSLTLIATANQGSEATYESGFVIDKFPISRPNLTFSTLTVSNMSPEDSSIYLCSVEVKFRQGTEAFFGQGTRLTVV.

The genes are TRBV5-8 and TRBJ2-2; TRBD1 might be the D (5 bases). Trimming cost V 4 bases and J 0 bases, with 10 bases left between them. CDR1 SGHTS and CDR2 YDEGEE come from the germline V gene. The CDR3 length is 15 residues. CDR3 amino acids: CASSRTPANTGELFF. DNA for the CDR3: TGTGCCAGCAGCCGGACACCCGCGAACACCGGGGAGCTGTTTTTT.

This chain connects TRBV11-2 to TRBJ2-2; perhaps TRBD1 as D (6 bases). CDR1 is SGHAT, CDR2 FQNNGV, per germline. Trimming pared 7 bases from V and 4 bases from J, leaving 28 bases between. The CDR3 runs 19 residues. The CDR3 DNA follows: TGTGCCAGCACCCCCAGAGGGCAGGGGTATCGCTGGCGCACCGGGGAGCTGTTTTTT. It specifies CASTPRGQGYRWRTGELFF.

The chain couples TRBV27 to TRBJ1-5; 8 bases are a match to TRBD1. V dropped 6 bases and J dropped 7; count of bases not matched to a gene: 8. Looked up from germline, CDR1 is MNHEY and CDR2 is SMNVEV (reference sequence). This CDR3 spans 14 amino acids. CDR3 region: CASSSGQGQQPQHF. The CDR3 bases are TGTGCCAGCAGCTCCGGACAGGGACAACAGCCCCAGCATTTT.

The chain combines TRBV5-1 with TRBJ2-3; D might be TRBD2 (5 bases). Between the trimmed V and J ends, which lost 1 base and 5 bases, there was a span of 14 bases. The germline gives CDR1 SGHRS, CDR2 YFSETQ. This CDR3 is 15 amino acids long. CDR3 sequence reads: CASSLIRGLGDTQYF. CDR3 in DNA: TGCGCCAGCAGCTTGATTCGAGGGCTAGGAGATACGCAGTATTTT.

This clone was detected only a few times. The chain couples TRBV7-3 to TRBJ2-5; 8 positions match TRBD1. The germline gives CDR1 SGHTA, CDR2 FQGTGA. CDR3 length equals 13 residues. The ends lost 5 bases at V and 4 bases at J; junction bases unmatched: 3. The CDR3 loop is CASSLRGRETQYF. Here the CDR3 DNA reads TGTGCCAGCAGCCTCAGGGGGCGAGAGACCCAGTACTTC.